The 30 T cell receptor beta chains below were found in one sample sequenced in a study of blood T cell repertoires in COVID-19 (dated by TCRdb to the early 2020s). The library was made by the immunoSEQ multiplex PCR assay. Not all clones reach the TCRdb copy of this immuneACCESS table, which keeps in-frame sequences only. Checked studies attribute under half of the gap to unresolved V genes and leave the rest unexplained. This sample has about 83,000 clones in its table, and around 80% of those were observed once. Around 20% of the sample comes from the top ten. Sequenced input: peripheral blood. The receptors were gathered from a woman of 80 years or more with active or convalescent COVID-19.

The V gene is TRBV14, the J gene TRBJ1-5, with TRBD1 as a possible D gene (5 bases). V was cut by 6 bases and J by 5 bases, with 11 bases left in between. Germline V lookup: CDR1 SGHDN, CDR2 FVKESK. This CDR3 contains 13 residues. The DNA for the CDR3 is TGTGCCAGCAGGGGGGGGTATGATCAGCCCCAGCATTTT. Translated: CASRGGYDQPQHF.

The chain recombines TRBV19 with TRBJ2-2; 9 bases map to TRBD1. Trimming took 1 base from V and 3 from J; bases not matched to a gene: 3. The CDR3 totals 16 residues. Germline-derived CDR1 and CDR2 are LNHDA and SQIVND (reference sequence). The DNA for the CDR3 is TGTGCCAGTAGTATAGCCGGGACAGGGCACACCGGGGAGCTGTTTTTT. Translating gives CASSIAGTGHTGELFF. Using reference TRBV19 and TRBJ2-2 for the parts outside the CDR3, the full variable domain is DGGITQSPKYLFRKEGQNVTLSCEQNLNHDAMYWYRQDPGQGLRLIYYSQIVNDFQKGDIAEGYSVSREKKESFPLTVTSAQKNPTAFYLCASSIAGTGHTGELFFGEGSRLTVL.

The CDR3 loop reads CASSLALTGAYEQYF. Written as DNA, the CDR3 is TGTGCCAGCAGCTTAGCGCTGACGGGGGCCTACGAGCAGTACTTC. J is TRBJ2-7 and V is TRBV7-8, with a weak D call TRBD2 (6 bases). Deletions cut 0 bases from V and 2 bases from J, with 11 bases between. The CDR3 is made up of 15 amino acids. Germline CDR1 and CDR2: SGHVS and FQNEAQ.

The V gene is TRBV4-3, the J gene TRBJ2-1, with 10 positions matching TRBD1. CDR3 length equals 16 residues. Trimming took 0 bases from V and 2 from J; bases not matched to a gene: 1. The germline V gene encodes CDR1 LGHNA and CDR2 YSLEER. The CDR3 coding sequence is TGCGCCAGCAGCCAAGACGGGACAGGGGCCTACAATGAGCAGTTCTTC. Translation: CASSQDGTGAYNEQFF.

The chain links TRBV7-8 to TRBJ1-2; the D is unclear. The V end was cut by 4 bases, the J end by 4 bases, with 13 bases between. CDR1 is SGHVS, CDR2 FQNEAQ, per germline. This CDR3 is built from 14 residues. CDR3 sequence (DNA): TGTGCCAGCAGCTCCCTCGCAGTCCCCTATGGCTACACCTTC. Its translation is CASSSLAVPYGYTF.

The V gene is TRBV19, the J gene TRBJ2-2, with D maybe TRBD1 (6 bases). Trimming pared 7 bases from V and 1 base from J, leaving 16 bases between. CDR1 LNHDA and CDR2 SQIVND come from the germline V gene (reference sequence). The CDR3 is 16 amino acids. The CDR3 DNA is TGTGCCAGTACCGTATCGAGGGACAAGAACACCGGGGAGCTGTTTTTT. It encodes CASTVSRDKNTGELFF.

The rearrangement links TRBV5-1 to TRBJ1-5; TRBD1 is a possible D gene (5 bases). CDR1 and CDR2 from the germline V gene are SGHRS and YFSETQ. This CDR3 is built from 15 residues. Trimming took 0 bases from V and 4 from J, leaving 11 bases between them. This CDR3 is CASSLEGAGNQPQHF. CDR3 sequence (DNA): TGCGCCAGCAGCTTGGAAGGGGCAGGGAATCAGCCCCAGCATTTT.

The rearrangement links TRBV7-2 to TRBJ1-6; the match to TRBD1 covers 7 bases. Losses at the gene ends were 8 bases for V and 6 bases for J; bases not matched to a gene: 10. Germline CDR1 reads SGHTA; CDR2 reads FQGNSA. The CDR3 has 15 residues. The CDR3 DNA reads TGTGCCAGCTCGATTCCGGGACAGAGTAATTCACCCCTCCACTTT. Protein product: CASSIPGQSNSPLHF.

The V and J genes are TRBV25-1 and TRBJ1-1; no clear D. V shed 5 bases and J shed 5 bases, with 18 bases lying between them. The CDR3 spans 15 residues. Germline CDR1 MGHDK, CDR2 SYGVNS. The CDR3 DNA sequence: TGTGCCAGCAGTCTAGGGAGCCTGGAGGGTACTGAAGCTTTCTTT. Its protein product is CASSLGSLEGTEAFF.

The CDR3 sequence: CASSDPGSREQYF. CDR3 in DNA: TGTGCCAGCAGTGACCCAGGGTCTCGGGAGCAGTACTTC. The V call is TRBV2, the J call TRBJ2-7; TRBD1 is a possible D gene (5 bases). V was cut by 3 bases and J by 7 bases, with 13 bases left in between. The CDR3 length is 13 residues. In germline, CDR1 is SNHLY, CDR2 FYNNEI.

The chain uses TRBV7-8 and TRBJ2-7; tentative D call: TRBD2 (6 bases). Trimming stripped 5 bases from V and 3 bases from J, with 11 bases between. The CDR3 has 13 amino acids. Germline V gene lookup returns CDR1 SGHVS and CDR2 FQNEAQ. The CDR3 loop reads CASSLGGFYEQYF. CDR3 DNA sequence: TGTGCCAGCAGCCTCGGGGGTTTCTACGAGCAGTACTTC.

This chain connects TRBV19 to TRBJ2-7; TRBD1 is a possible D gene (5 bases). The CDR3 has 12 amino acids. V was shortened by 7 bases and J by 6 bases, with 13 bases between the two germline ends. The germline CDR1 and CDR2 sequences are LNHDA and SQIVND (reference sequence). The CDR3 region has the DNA TGTGCCAGTAAAGGGGAAGGGGTCGAGCAGTACTTC. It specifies CASKGEGVEQYF. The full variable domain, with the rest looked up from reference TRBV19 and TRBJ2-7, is DGGITQSPKYLFRKEGQNVTLSCEQNLNHDAMYWYRQDPGQGLRLIYYSQIVNDFQKGDIAEGYSVSREKKESFPLTVTSAQKNPTAFYLCASKGEGVEQYFGPGTRLTVT.

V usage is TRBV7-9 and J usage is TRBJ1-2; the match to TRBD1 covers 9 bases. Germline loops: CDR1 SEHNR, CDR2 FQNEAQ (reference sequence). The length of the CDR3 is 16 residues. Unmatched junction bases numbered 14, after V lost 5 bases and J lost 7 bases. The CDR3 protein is CASSDGRDRVLRGYTF. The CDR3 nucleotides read TGTGCCAGCAGCGACGGCCGGGACAGGGTATTACGTGGCTACACCTTC. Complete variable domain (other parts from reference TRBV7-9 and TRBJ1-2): DTGVSQNPRHKITKRGQNVTFRCDPISEHNRLYWYRQTLGQGPEFLTYFQNEAQLEKSRLLSDRFSAERPKGSFSTLEIQRTEQGDSAMYLCASSDGRDRVLRGYTFGSGTRLTVV.

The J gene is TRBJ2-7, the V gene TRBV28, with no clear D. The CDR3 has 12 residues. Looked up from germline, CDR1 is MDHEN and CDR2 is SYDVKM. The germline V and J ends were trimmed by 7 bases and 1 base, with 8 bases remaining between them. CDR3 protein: CASKDFSYEQYF. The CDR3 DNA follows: TGTGCCAGCAAAGACTTTTCCTACGAGCAGTACTTC. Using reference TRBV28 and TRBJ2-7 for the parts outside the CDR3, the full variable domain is DVKVTQSSRYLVKRTGEKVFLECVQDMDHENMFWYRQDPGLGLRLIYFSYDVKMKEKGDIPEGYSVSREKKERFSLILESASTNQTSMYLCASKDFSYEQYFGPGTRLTVT.

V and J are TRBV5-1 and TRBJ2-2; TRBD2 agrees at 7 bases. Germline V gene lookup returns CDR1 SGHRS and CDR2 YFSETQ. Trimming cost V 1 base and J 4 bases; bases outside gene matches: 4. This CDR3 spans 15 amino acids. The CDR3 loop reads CASSLTGEGTGELFF. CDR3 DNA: TGCGCCAGCAGCTTGACTGGGGAGGGCACCGGGGAGCTGTTTTTT. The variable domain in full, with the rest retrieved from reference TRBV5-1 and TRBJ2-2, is KAGVTQTPRYLIKTRGQQVTLSCSPISGHRSVSWYQQTPGQGLQFLFEYFSETQRNKGNFPGRFSGRQFSNSRSEMNVSTLELGDSALYLCASSLTGEGTGELFFGEGSRLTVL.

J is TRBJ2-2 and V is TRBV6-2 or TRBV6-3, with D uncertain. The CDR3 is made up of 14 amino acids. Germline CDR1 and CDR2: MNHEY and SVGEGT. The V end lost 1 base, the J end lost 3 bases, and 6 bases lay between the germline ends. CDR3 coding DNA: TGTGCCAGCAGTTACTTCGGAGACACCGGGGAGCTGTTTTTT. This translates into CASSYFGDTGELFF.

The CDR3 DNA reads as TGTGCCAGCAGCCAAGATCCCCAGGCTAGCGGGGGGGCCCCCGAGCAGTTCTTC. Its protein product is CASSQDPQASGGAPEQFF. The chain is built from TRBV4-2 and TRBJ2-1, with 12 bases that match TRBD2. V was clipped by 0 bases and J by 10 bases; unmatched bases: 13. The length of the CDR3 is 18 residues. Germline-derived CDR1 and CDR2 are LGHNA and YNFKEQ.

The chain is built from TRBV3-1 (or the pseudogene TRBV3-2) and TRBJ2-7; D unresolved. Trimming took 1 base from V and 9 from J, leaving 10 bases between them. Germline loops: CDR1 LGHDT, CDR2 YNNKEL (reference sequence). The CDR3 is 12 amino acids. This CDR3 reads CASSQAGFGQYF. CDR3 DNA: TGTGCCAGCAGCCAAGCCGGGTTTGGGCAGTACTTC.

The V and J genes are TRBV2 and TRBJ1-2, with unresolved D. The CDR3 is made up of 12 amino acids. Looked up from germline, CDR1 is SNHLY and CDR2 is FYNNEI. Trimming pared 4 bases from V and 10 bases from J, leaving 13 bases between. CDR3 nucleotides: TGTGCCAGCAGTGCTAGCAGAGAATTCTACACCTTC. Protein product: CASSASREFYTF.

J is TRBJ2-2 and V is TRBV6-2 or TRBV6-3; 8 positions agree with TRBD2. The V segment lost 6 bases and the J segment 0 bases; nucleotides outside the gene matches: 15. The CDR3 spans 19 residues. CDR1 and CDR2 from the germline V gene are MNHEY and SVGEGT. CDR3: CASSISSSGVRTNTGELFF. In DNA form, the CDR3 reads TGTGCCAGCAGCATCTCAAGTAGCGGGGTCCGGACGAACACCGGGGAGCTGTTTTTT.

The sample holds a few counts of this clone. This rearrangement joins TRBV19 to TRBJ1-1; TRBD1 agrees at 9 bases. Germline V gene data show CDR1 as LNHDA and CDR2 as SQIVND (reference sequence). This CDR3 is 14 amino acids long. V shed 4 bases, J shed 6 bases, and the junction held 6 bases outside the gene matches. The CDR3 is CASSTPQGAAEAFF. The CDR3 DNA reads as TGTGCCAGTAGTACCCCACAGGGGGCAGCTGAAGCTTTCTTT.

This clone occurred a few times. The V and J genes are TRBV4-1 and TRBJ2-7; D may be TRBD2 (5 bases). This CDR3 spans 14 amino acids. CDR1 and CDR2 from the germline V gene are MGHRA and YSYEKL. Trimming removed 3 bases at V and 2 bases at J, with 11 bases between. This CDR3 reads CASSHLDSTYEQYF. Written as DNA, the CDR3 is TGCGCCAGCAGCCACCTGGACTCAACCTACGAGCAGTACTTC.

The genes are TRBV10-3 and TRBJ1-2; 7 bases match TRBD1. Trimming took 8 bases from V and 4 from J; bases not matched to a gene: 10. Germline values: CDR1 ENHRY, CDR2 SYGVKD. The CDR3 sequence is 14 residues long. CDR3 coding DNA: TGTGCCATCGGCACAGGGGTCCTATCCTATGGCTACACCTTC. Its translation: CAIGTGVLSYGYTF.

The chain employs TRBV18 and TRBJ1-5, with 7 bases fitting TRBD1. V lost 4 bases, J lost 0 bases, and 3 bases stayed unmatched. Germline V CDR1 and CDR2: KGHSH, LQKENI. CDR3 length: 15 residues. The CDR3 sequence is CASSLGTDSNQPQHF. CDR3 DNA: TGTGCCAGCTCACTGGGGACAGATAGCAATCAGCCCCAGCATTTT.

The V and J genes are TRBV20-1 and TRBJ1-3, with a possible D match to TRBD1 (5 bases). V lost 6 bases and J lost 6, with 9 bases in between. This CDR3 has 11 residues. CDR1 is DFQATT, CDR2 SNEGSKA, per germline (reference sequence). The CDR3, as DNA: TGCAGTGCCTCAGGGAAAAACACCATATATTTT. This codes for CSASGKNTIYF.

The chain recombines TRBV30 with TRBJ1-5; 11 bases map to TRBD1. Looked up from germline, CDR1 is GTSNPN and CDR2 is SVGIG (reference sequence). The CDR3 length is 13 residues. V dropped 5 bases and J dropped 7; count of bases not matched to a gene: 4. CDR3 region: CAWGQGAGQPQHF. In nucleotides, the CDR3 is TGTGCCTGGGGACAGGGGGCCGGGCAGCCCCAGCATTTT.

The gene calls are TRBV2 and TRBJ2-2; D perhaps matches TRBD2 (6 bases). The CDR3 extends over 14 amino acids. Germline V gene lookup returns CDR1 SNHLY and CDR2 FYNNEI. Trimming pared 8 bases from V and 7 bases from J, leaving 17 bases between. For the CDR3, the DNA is TGTGCCAGCGCGAGACGCGGGGTCAGCGGGGAGCTGTTTTTT. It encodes CASARRGVSGELFF.

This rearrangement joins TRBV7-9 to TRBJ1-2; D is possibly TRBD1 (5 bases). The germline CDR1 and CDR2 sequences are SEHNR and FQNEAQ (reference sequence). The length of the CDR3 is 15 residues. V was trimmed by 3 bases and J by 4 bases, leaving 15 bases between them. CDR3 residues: CASSFQASRVYGYTF. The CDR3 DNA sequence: TGTGCCAGCAGCTTTCAGGCGAGCAGGGTCTATGGCTACACCTTC.

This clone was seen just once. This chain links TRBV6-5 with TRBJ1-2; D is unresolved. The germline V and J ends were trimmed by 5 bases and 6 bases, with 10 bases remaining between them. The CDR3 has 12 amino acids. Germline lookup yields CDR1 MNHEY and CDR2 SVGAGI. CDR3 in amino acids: CASSHGVNGYTF. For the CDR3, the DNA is TGTGCCAGCAGTCACGGGGTGAATGGCTACACCTTC.

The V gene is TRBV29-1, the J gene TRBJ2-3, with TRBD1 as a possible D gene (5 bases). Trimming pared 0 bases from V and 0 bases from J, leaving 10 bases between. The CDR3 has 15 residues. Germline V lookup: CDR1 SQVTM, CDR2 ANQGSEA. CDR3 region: CSVEDYRNSTDTQYF. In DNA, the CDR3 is TGCAGCGTTGAAGATTACAGGAACAGCACAGATACGCAGTATTTT.